One and the same sample provided the 2 T cell receptor beta chains below, sequenced in a study of T cell changes during pregnancy in multiple sclerosis (dated by TCRdb to the late 2010s). Receptor amplification or capture employed the immunoSEQ multiplex PCR assay. TCRdb took over this immuneACCESS table, retaining in-frame rearrangements with V and J assigned. Such tables are incomplete; in checked studies, under half of the missing clones stem from an unresolved V gene, and the remainder is unexplained. The sample table shows tens of thousands of clones, and roughly nine tenths are seen once. Jointly, the top ten make up more than 0.3% of the sample. The specimen was CD4+ T cells from peripheral blood mononuclear cells, collected in the third trimester of pregnancy. These receptors all stem from a female donor with multiple sclerosis, enrolled in a pregnancy study.

The chain uses TRBV2 and TRBJ1-1; the D is unclear. The CDR3 contains 14 residues. Germline V gives CDR1 SNHLY, CDR2 FYNNEI. Trimming left V 6 bases short and J 4 bases short, with 15 bases between. The CDR3 sequence is CASSPERAVTEAFF. The CDR3 coding sequence is TGTGCCAGCAGCCCCGAGCGGGCGGTCACTGAAGCTTTCTTT.

V is TRBV2 and J is TRBJ2-7, with TRBD2 identical over 9 bases. Germline CDR1 SNHLY, CDR2 FYNNEI. The ends lost 6 bases at V and 7 bases at J; junction bases unmatched: 13. The CDR3 runs 15 residues. The DNA of the CDR3 is TGTGCCAGCAGCTTCAGCGGGGGGCCCTCGATAGAGCAGTACTTC. It codes for CASSFSGGPSIEQYF.